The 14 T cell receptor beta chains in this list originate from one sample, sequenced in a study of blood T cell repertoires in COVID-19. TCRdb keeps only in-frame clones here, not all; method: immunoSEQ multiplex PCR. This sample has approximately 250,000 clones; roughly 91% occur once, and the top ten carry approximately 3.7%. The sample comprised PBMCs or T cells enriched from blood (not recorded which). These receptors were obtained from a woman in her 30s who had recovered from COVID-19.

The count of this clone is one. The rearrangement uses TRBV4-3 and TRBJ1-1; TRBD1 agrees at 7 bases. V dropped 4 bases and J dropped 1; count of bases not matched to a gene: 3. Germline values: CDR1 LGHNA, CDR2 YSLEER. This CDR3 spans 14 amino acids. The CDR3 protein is CASSLGTENTEAFF. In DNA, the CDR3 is TGCGCCAGCAGCCTAGGGACAGAGAACACTGAAGCTTTCTTT.

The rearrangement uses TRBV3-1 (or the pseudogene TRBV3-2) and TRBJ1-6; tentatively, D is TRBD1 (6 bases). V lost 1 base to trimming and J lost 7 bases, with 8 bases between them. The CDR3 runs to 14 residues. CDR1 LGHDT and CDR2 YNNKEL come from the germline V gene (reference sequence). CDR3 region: CASSQGGQNSPLHF. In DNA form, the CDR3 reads TGTGCCAGCAGCCAAGGGGGACAAAATTCACCCCTCCACTTT.

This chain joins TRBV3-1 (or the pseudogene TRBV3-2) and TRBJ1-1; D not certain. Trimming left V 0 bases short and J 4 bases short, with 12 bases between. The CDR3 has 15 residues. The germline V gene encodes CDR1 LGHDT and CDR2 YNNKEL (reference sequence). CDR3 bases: TGTGCCAGCAGCCAAGATCTAATGAGGGTCACTGAAGCTTTCTTT. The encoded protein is CASSQDLMRVTEAFF.

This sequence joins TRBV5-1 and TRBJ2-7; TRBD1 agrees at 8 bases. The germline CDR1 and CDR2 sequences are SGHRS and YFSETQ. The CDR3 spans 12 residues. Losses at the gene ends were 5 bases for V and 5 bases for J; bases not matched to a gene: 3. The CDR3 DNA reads TGCGCCAGCAGATGGGACAGGAACGAGCAGTACTTC. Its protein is CASRWDRNEQYF.

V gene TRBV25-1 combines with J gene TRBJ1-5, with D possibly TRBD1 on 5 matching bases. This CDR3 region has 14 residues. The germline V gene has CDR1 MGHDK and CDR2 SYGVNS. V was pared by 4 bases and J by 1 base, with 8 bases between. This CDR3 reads CASSAKGSNQPQHF. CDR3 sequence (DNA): TGTGCCAGCAGTGCGAAGGGGAGCAATCAGCCCCAGCATTTT.

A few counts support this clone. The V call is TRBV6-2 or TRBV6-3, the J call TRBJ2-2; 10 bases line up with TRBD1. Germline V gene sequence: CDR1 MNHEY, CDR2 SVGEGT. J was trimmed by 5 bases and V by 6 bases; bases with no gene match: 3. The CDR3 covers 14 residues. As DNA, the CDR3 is TGTGCCAGCAGCGGGACAGGGGAAACCGGGGAGCTGTTTTTT. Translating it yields CASSGTGETGELFF.

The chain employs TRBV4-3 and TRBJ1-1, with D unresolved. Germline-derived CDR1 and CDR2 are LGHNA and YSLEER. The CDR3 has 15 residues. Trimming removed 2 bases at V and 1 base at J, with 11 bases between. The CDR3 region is CASSQLGQSNTEAFF. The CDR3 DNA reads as TGCGCCAGCAGCCAACTTGGCCAGTCGAACACTGAAGCTTTCTTT.

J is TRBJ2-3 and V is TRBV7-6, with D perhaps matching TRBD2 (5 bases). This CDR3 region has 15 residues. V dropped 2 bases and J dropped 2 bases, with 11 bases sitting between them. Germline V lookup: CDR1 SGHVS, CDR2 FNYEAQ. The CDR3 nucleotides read TGTGCCAGCAGCTTAAACCAGCGGATCACAGATACGCAGTATTTT. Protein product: CASSLNQRITDTQYF.

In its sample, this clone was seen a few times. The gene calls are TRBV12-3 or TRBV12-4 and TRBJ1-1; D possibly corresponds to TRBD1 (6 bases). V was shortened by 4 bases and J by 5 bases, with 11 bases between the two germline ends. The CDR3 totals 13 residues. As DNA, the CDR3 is TGTGCCAGCAGTTCACAGGGAGAAACTGAAGCTTTCTTT. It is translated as CASSSQGETEAFF.

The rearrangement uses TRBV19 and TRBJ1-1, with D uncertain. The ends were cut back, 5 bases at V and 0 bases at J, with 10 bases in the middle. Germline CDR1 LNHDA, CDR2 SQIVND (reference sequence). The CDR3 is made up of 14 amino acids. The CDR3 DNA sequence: TGTGCCAGTAGTGTCCCCCGTATGAACACTGAAGCTTTCTTT. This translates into CASSVPRMNTEAFF.

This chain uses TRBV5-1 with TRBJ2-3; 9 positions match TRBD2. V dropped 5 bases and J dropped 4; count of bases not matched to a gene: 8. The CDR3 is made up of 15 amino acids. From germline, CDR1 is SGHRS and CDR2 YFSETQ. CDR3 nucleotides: TGCGCCAGCAGATTAGCGGGAGCGAGTGCAGATACGCAGTATTTT. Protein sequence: CASRLAGASADTQYF. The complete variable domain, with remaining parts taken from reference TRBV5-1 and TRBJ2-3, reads KAGVTQTPRYLIKTRGQQVTLSCSPISGHRSVSWYQQTPGQGLQFLFEYFSETQRNKGNFPGRFSGRQFSNSRSEMNVSTLELGDSALYLCASRLAGASADTQYFGPGTRLTVL.

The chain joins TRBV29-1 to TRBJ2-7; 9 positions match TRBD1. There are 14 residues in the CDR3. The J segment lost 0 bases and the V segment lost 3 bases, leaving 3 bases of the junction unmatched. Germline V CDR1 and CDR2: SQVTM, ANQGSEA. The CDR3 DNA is TGCAGCGTTGAGGAGACAGGGGGCTCCTACGAGCAGTACTTC. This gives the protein CSVEETGGSYEQYF.

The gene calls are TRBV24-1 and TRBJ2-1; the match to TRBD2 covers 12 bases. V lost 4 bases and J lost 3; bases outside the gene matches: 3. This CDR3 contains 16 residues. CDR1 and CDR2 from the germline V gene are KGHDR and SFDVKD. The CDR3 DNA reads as TGTGCCACCAGTGAGCTACTAGCGGGAGGCTACAATGAGCAGTTCTTC. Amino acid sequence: CATSELLAGGYNEQFF.

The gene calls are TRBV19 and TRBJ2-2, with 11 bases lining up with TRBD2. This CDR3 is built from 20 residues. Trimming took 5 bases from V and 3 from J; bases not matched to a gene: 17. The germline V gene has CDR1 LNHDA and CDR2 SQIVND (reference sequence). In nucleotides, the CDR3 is TGTGCCAGTAGTTTGATGGGGTTGTCCGGGACTAGCGGACACACCGGGGAGCTGTTTTTT. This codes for CASSLMGLSGTSGHTGELFF.